Each of the 28 T cell receptor beta chains below was sequenced from the same sample in a study of T-cell memory formation after mild COVID-19. From the 5' RACE reads, TCRdb called clonotypes with MiXCR, one entry per CDR3 protein. The sample records some 600,000 distinct CDR3 sequences, approximately 15% being singletons. Material for sequencing was PBMCs or a T cell subset sorted from them (not recorded which). The receptors stem from an adult woman who had mild COVID-19 (a few samples of this study predate the infection). Cell type and time point are not known.

This clonotype was counted a few times. The gene calls are TRBV29-1 and TRBJ2-7; D remains ambiguous. This CDR3 region has 14 residues. CDR1 and CDR2 (germline): SQVTM, ANQGSEA. Trimming cost V 1 base and J 9 bases, with 19 bases left between them. Written as DNA, the CDR3 is TGCAGCGTTGAAGGGGGAAAGGGTCTACGAGGGCAGTACTTC. Protein product: CSVEGGKGLRGQYF.

Worth noting for this clonotype: No DNA is shown, since the ends of the CDR3 on it are uncertain; the CDR3 is the one TCRdb lists. The genes are TRBV25-1 and TRBJ1-4; the table's D call, TRBD1, has no DNA check behind it. The germline V gene has CDR1 MGHDK and CDR2 SYGVNS. The CDR3 is made up of 19 amino acids, end residues included. The chain's CDR3 is CASSVPGIFSHQLMKNCFF.

This clonotype was counted a few times. V and J are TRBV27 and TRBJ2-1; 7 nucleotides line up with TRBD1. This CDR3 has 14 residues. The J segment lost 8 bases and the V segment lost 2 bases, leaving 6 bases of the junction unmatched. Germline lookup yields CDR1 MNHEY and CDR2 SMNVEV (reference sequence). The CDR3 sequence is CASSLDRAAYEQFF. The CDR3 DNA is TGTGCCAGCAGTTTAGACAGGGCTGCCTATGAGCAGTTCTTC.

The rearrangement joins TRBV6-6 to TRBJ2-5; 7 positions agree with TRBD1. V trimming: 0 bases; J trimming: 4 bases; junction bases outside the gene matches: 5. CDR1 and CDR2 from the germline V gene are MNHNY and SVGAGI (reference sequence). CDR3 length: 15 residues. The CDR3 DNA is TGTGCCAGCAGTTACTCACAGGGGTTCTCAGAGACCCAGTACTTC. As protein: CASSYSQGFSETQYF.

This chain links TRBV24-1 with TRBJ1-1, with D unresolved. Trimming shortened V by 6 bases and J by 5 bases, and 12 bases separated the two germline ends. CDR1 and CDR2 (germline): KGHDR, SFDVKD. This CDR3 has 13 residues. As DNA, the CDR3 is TGTGCCACCAGTTACGGGAGGTCGACTGAAGCTTTCTTT. Translating gives CATSYGRSTEAFF.

V is TRBV12-5 and J is TRBJ2-1; D unresolved. CDR1 and CDR2 (germline): LGHNT, FRNRAP. CDR3 length: 17 residues. Deletions cut 5 bases from V and 3 bases from J, with 20 bases between. The CDR3 protein is CASGATLLISYYNEQFF. As DNA, the CDR3 is TGTGCTAGTGGTGCTACCCTTCTGATTAGTTACTACAATGAGCAGTTCTTC.

The rearrangement links TRBV6-2 or TRBV6-3 to TRBJ2-7, with 9 bases aligning to TRBD1. The germline CDR1 and CDR2 sequences are MNHEY and SVGEGT. CDR3 length: 19 residues. Germline trimming cut 4 bases from V and 0 bases from J; bases unmatched to any gene: 16. The DNA of the CDR3 is TGTGCCAGCAGTTCCGACCGGGACAGGGAGTTCGTTAGCTCCTACGAGCAGTACTTC. Translated: CASSSDRDREFVSSYEQYF.

V usage is TRBV5-6 and J usage is TRBJ1-1, with TRBD1 matching 7 bases. The J segment lost 3 bases and the V segment lost 0 bases, leaving 11 bases of the junction unmatched. The length of the CDR3 is 17 residues. Germline V gives CDR1 SGHDT, CDR2 YYEEEE. The CDR3 loop is CASSLATGNFRYTEAFF. The CDR3 DNA is TGTGCCAGCAGCTTGGCGACAGGGAATTTTAGGTACACTGAAGCTTTCTTT.

This clonotype turned up a few times. V is TRBV4-1 and J is TRBJ1-1; 8 bases fit TRBD1. Trimming took 1 base from V and 4 from J; bases not matched to a gene: 8. Germline CDR1 reads MGHRA; CDR2 reads YSYEKL. CDR3 length: 16 residues. The CDR3 DNA reads TGCGCCAGCAGCCAAGTGCCGGGACAGGAGGTCACTGAAGCTTTCTTT. Translated, it gives CASSQVPGQEVTEAFF.

In regard to this clonotype: A much larger clone lies one base from this, so it may be a read error. In DNA form, the CDR3 reads TGTGCCAGCAGTTTACAGGGGGGCAATCACCCCCAGCATTTT. Protein: CASSLQGGNHPQHF. The chain recombines TRBV12-3 or TRBV12-4 with TRBJ1-5; 7 bases line up with TRBD1. This CDR3 is 14 amino acids long.

This clonotype has just a few counts. The chain carries TRBV2 and TRBJ2-3; 7 nucleotides match TRBD1. Germline CDR1 is SNHLY and CDR2 is FYNNEI. This CDR3 has 15 residues. V gave up 3 bases and J gave up 4 bases; unmatched junction bases: 7. CDR3 in DNA: TGTGCCAGCAGTGATAGCGACAGGGTGGCAGATACGCAGTATTTT. Translation: CASSDSDRVADTQYF.

DNA of the CDR3: TGCGCCAGCAGTCAAGTACCGGGACAGCTAAATGAGCAGTTCTTC. Translating gives CASSQVPGQLNEQFF. The chain has TRBV23-1 and TRBJ2-1; 7 bases are a match to TRBD1. Being an ORF, TRBV23-1 has a function that is uncertain. The CDR3 loop spans 15 amino acids. V was pared by 2 bases and J by 7 bases, with 8 bases of the junction left unmatched.

This clonotype was seen repeatedly, ten times or more. The chain joins TRBV12-3 or TRBV12-4 to TRBJ2-7, with TRBD1 identical over 8 bases. The CDR3 loop spans 16 amino acids. V gave up 6 bases and J gave up 0 bases; unmatched junction bases: 10. The CDR3 coding sequence is TGTGCCAGCAGCCCTCAGGACAGGGCGATCTCCTACGAGCAGTACTTC. This gives the protein CASSPQDRAISYEQYF.

This clonotype was recorded a few times. V and J are TRBV7-2 and TRBJ2-3, with D tentatively TRBD1 (6 bases). CDR3 length: 13 residues. V lost 8 bases, J lost 3 bases, and 12 bases lay in between. The germline gives CDR1 SGHTA, CDR2 FQGNSA. For the CDR3, the DNA is TGTGCCAGCTTGACAGGTGCAACAGATACGCAGTATTTT. Its protein is CASLTGATDTQYF.

V is TRBV7-2 and J is TRBJ2-3; D ambiguous. The length of the CDR3 is 12 residues. Germline V gene lookup returns CDR1 SGHTA and CDR2 FQGNSA. V dropped 4 bases and J dropped 6 bases, with 8 bases sitting between them. The CDR3 bases are TGTGCCAGCAGCTCATCTAGGGATACGCAGTATTTT. Translated: CASSSSRDTQYF.

The genes are TRBV11-2 and TRBJ2-7; D unresolved. The CDR3 spans 14 residues. Trimming took off 2 bases at V and 2 bases at J, with 10 bases between the two ends. The germline V gene has CDR1 SGHAT and CDR2 FQNNGV. Written as DNA, the CDR3 is TGTGCCAGCAGCTTACCCGGCCTCGCCTACGAGCAGTACTTC. Its protein is CASSLPGLAYEQYF.

This clonotype was found a few times. V usage is TRBV5-6 and J usage is TRBJ1-2; 11 bases are shared with TRBD1. J was trimmed by 0 bases and V by 3 bases; bases with no gene match: 4. Per the germline V gene, CDR1 is SGHDT and CDR2 is YYEEEE. The length of the CDR3 is 16 residues. CDR3 sequence: CASSWDRGNSNYGYTF. DNA for the CDR3: TGTGCCAGCAGCTGGGACAGGGGGAACTCTAACTATGGCTACACCTTC.

This clonotype appeared a few times. J is TRBJ2-1 and V is TRBV7-2, with 12 bases aligning to TRBD1. The junction had 4 bases not matched to a gene; V was cut back by 1 base and J by 9 bases. Germline lookup yields CDR1 SGHTA and CDR2 FQGNSA. The CDR3 runs 15 residues. The CDR3 DNA reads TGTGCCAGCAGCTTAGTGGGGACAGGGGGCATTGAGCAGTTCTTC. This sequence encodes CASSLVGTGGIEQFF.

The CDR3 spells CASSEGLLAKNIQYF. The DNA for the CDR3 is TGTGCCAGTAGTGAAGGGCTCCTAGCCAAAAACATTCAGTACTTC. The chain uses TRBV19 and TRBJ2-4; D is uncertain. Looked up from germline, CDR1 is LNHDA and CDR2 is SQIVND (reference sequence). The CDR3 sequence is 15 residues long. The germline V and J ends were trimmed by 5 bases and 0 bases, with 11 bases remaining between them.

V gene TRBV5-1 combines with J gene TRBJ2-3; D possibly corresponds to TRBD2 (5 bases). CDR3 length: 16 residues. Per the germline V gene, CDR1 is SGHRS and CDR2 is YFSETQ. V lost 0 bases and J 1 base, leaving 12 bases between the germline ends. CDR3 in amino acids: CASSLAEGGGTDTQYF. Here the CDR3 DNA reads TGCGCCAGCAGCTTGGCCGAGGGTGGTGGCACAGATACGCAGTATTTT. Together with reference TRBV5-1 and TRBJ2-3, the CDR3 gives the full variable domain: KAGVTQTPRYLIKTRGQQVTLSCSPISGHRSVSWYQQTPGQGLQFLFEYFSETQRNKGNFPGRFSGRQFSNSRSEMNVSTLELGDSALYLCASSLAEGGGTDTQYFGPGTRLTVL.

This clonotype came up a few times. The chain carries TRBV2 and TRBJ2-3; tentative D call: TRBD2 (5 bases). The CDR3 has 13 residues. Trimming cost V 4 bases and J 5 bases, with 10 bases left between them. Germline loops: CDR1 SNHLY, CDR2 FYNNEI. The DNA for the CDR3 is TGTGCCAGCAGTGGACTATTAGGAGATACGCAGTATTTT. Its protein product is CASSGLLGDTQYF. Together with reference TRBV2 and TRBJ2-3, the CDR3 gives the full variable domain: EPEVTQTPSHQVTQMGQEVILRCVPISNHLYFYWYRQILGQKVEFLVSFYNNEISEKSEIFDDQFSVERPDGSNFTLKIRSTKLEDSAMYFCASSGLLGDTQYFGPGTRLTVL.

This clonotype was seen only a few times. This chain joins TRBV20-1 and TRBJ1-2, with D possibly being TRBD1 (6 bases). This CDR3 is 14 amino acids long. Trimming pared 5 bases from V and 4 bases from J, leaving 17 bases between. Germline loops: CDR1 DFQATT, CDR2 SNEGSKA (reference sequence). The DNA for the CDR3 is TGCAGTGCTCCCCGGGACACCGCTTCCTATGGCTACACCTTC. It specifies CSAPRDTASYGYTF.

This clonotype turned up a few times. This chain connects TRBV5-5 to TRBJ2-1; unclear D gene. The CDR3 runs 15 residues. V lost 3 bases and J 8 bases, leaving 18 bases between the germline ends. The germline V gene encodes CDR1 SGHKS and CDR2 YYEKEE (reference sequence). The CDR3 sequence is CASSSPTESRDEQFF. CDR3 in DNA: TGTGCCAGCAGCTCGCCCACAGAATCTAGAGATGAGCAGTTCTTC.

The table lists this clonotype with a few counts. The chain recombines TRBV20-1 with TRBJ2-7; 12 bases match TRBD2. Germline CDR1 and CDR2: DFQATT and SNEGSKA (reference sequence). The CDR3 sequence is 19 residues long. With V trimmed by 2 bases and J by 3 bases, 17 bases remained unmatched. The CDR3 loop is CSARPALAGGLSLYYEQYF. The CDR3 nucleotides read TGCAGTGCTAGACCGGCCCTAGCGGGGGGGCTTAGCCTCTACTACGAGCAGTACTTC.

This clonotype was detected a few times. The chain joins TRBV20-1 to TRBJ2-3, with 13 bases lining up with TRBD2. V shed 5 bases, J shed 0 bases, and the junction held 8 bases outside the gene matches. Germline values: CDR1 DFQATT, CDR2 SNEGSKA (reference sequence). The CDR3 has 17 amino acids. CDR3 protein: CSAYKRLAGGSTDTQYF. CDR3 sequence (DNA): TGCAGTGCTTATAAAAGACTAGCGGGGGGCAGCACAGATACGCAGTATTTT.

The V gene is TRBV30, the J gene TRBJ2-2; weak D call: TRBD2 (6 bases). V shed 4 bases and J shed 4 bases, with 13 bases lying between them. This CDR3 spans 14 amino acids. Germline lookup yields CDR1 GTSNPN and CDR2 SVGIG (reference sequence). The CDR3 DNA sequence: TGTGCCTGGACCTTCGGCGGGGCCACCGGGGAGCTGTTTTTT. This gives the protein CAWTFGGATGELFF.

This clonotype has only a few counts. The genes are TRBV15 and TRBJ2-7; the match to TRBD2 covers 11 bases. The V and J ends lost 3 bases and 3 bases, in that order; junction bases with no gene match: 4. The CDR3 consists of 15 residues. Germline V lookup: CDR1 LNHNV, CDR2 YYDKDF (reference sequence). The CDR3 region is CATSRTSGTNYEQYF. CDR3 DNA: TGTGCCACCAGCAGGACTAGCGGGACGAACTACGAGCAGTACTTC.

The chain combines TRBV10-3 with TRBJ1-2, with a tentative D call TRBD1 (5 bases). Per germline, CDR1 ENHRY and CDR2 SYGVKD. This CDR3 region has 11 residues. V dropped 7 bases and J dropped 8 bases, with 11 bases sitting between them. In DNA form, the CDR3 reads TGTGCCATCATTAGGGACCAGGGCTACACCTTC. This translates into CAIIRDQGYTF.